These 5 T cell receptor beta chains came from one sample sequenced in a study of vaccination and CD4 T cells after COVID-19. With the Oncomine TCR Beta short-read assay, DNA from cultured CD4+ T cells was sequenced. TCRdb processed the PCR reads anew with MiXCR; each CDR3 protein has one entry. The sample carries about 13,000 distinct CDR3 sequences, about two fifths recorded once. Regarding treatment: roughly ten-day PBMC culture with coronavirus spike peptide pools or control peptides (ViraFEST assay). Their specific antigens are unknown. Sequencing was carried out using CD4+ T cells from blood, cultured in vitro. These receptors were obtained from a human donor who had recovered from COVID-19.

The gene calls are TRBV20-1 and TRBJ1-4, with D hard to call. The V end was cut by 6 bases, the J end by 8 bases, with 19 bases between. CDR1 is DFQATT and CDR2 is SNEGSKA in the germline V gene (reference sequence). The CDR3 is 14 amino acids. CDR3 nucleotides: TGCAGTGCCCCTGAGACACCCGAGAGAGAAAAACTGTTTTTT. It encodes CSAPETPEREKLFF.

The genes are TRBV20-1 and TRBJ2-1; 8 bases line up with TRBD2. This CDR3 contains 15 residues. V trimming: 3 bases; J trimming: 12 bases; junction bases outside the gene matches: 16. The germline V gene has CDR1 DFQATT and CDR2 SNEGSKA (reference sequence). Written as DNA, the CDR3 is TGCAGTGCTAGCCCTCCGGGACTAGGGGTATTGGGGCAGTTCTTC. Amino acids: CSASPPGLGVLGQFF.

This clonotype is deemed medium-sized. The junction differs from germline at one of its ends, possibly a read error. This chain connects TRBV7-8 to TRBJ1-5; D may be TRBD1 (6 bases). Germline loops: CDR1 SGHVS, CDR2 FQNEAQ. The CDR3 contains 15 residues. The CDR3 region is CASSLGVTGNRPQHF. The CDR3 DNA reads TGTGCCAGCAGCTTAGGGGTGACAGGCAATCGGCCCCAGCATTTT.

The chain links TRBV7-9 to TRBJ1-4; possibly TRBD1 for D (6 bases). This CDR3 comprises 12 residues. Trimming shortened V by 3 bases and J by 8 bases, and 7 bases separated the two germline ends. Per germline, CDR1 SEHNR and CDR2 FQNEAQ (reference sequence). CDR3 in amino acids: CASSLQGEKLFF. In nucleotides, the CDR3 is TGTGCCAGCAGCTTGCAGGGGGAAAAACTGTTTTTT.

This clonotype has more than one count but fewer than ten. The CDR3 loop is CASRGLQGPNQPQHF. CDR3 in DNA: TGTGCCAGCAGGGGCCTACAGGGTCCCAATCAGCCCCAGCATTTT. The chain combines TRBV27 with TRBJ1-5; tentative D call: TRBD1 (6 bases). V lost 6 bases and J 3 bases, leaving 15 bases between the germline ends. Germline lookup yields CDR1 MNHEY and CDR2 SMNVEV (reference sequence). This CDR3 spans 15 amino acids.